This passage covers 18 T cell receptor beta chains from one sample sequenced in a study of regulatory T cells in long-lasting Graves disease (dated by TCRdb to the early 2020s). The library was obtained by multiplex PCR. Sequenced on an Illumina HiSeq 4000. TCR beta libraries were built with iRepertoire HTBI primers and Arm-PCR amplification of CDR3 regions. TCRdb reprocessed the public reads (quality trimming at Q25 with fastp, clone calling with MiXCR) and kept in-frame beta chains. Entries are consolidated by CDR3 protein sequence, retaining the most common genes and DNA. The sample data list over 350,000 distinct CDR3 sequences, and 15% of these were observed just once. The ten largest account for approximately 8% of the sample. The time point label for this specimen denotes: newly diagnosed GD, antithyroid drugs for less than 3 months. For both TCR sequencing and RNA sequencing, RNA was extracted from PBMCs using TRIzol.

The same sample was also studied in work on T cells in Graves' hyperthyroidism and ophthalmopathy.

The sample here was peripheral blood mononuclear cells (PBMCs), taken at new diagnosis, from a patient treated with antithyroid drugs. These receptors were collected from a woman between 40 and 50 years old with Graves disease. Donor details come from another sample of the same person, matched by shared clones.

The genes are TRBV20-1 and TRBJ1-2; 9 bases match TRBD1. CDR3 length equals 15 residues. From germline, CDR1 is DFQATT and CDR2 SNEGSKA (reference sequence). The V gene end was trimmed by 0 bases and the J gene end by 4 bases; junction bases not matched to a gene: 6. The CDR3 DNA reads as TGCAGTGCTAGAGATCCGGACAGGGGATTCTATGGCTACACCTTC. Residues: CSARDPDRGFYGYTF.

This clonotype was seen ten or more times. The chain is built from TRBV12-3 or TRBV12-4 and TRBJ1-5; weak D call: TRBD1 (6 bases). This CDR3 contains 13 residues. Trimming removed 7 bases at V and 5 bases at J, with 12 bases between. DNA for the CDR3: TGTGCCAGCAAAGGGGGTTGGTATCAGCCCCAGCATTTT. Translated: CASKGGWYQPQHF.

This clonotype came up many times. The rearrangement uses TRBV3-1 and TRBJ2-2, with TRBD1 matching over 7 bases. There are 16 residues in the CDR3. Germline V CDR1 and CDR2: LGHDT, YNNKEL (reference sequence). With 0 bases clipped from V and 4 bases from J, the junction kept 5 bases outside the gene matches. As DNA, the CDR3 is TGTGCCAGCAGCCAAGAAAGACAGGGCATCACCGGGGAGCTGTTTTTT. Protein sequence: CASSQERQGITGELFF. Together with reference TRBV3-1 and TRBJ2-2, the CDR3 gives the full variable domain: DTAVSQTPKYLVTQMGNDKSIKCEQNLGHDTMYWYKQDSKKFLKIMFSYNNKELIINETVPNRFSPKSPDKAHLNLHINSLELGDSAVYFCASSQERQGITGELFFGEGSRLTVL.

This clonotype occurred once. A much larger clone lies a single base off, so this may be a read error. The chain combines TRBV5-8 with TRBJ2-3; D gene ambiguous. The CDR3 sequence is 13 residues long. Germline V CDR1 and CDR2: SGHTS, YDEGEE. The CDR3 bases are TGTGTCAGCAGCCGGAGAAACACAGATACGCAGTATTTT. Residues: CVSSRRNTDTQYF.

This rearrangement joins TRBV28 to TRBJ1-5; maybe TRBD1 (5 bases). The V gene lost 6 bases and the J gene lost 6 bases, with 15 bases spanning the gap. CDR1 and CDR2 (germline): MDHEN, SYDVKM. The CDR3 is made up of 14 amino acids. As DNA, the CDR3 is TGTGCCAGCAGCACCCTGACAGAGGGTCAGCCCCAGCATTTT. The encoded protein is CASSTLTEGQPQHF.

This clonotype was seen only a few times. V and J are TRBV20-1 and TRBJ2-6; D gene unclear. The CDR3 is 15 amino acids. Germline CDR1 reads DFQATT; CDR2 reads SNEGSKA (reference sequence). The V end lost 6 bases, the J end lost 3 bases, and 15 bases lay between the germline ends. In DNA form, the CDR3 reads TGCAGTGCCTCGGGTGTTGGCCTTGGGGCCAACGTCCTGACTTTC. This gives the protein CSASGVGLGANVLTF.

This clonotype was counted a few times. The chain links TRBV19 to TRBJ2-2; TRBD2 matches 14 bases. Looked up from germline, CDR1 is LNHDA and CDR2 is SQIVND (reference sequence). V was clipped by 10 bases and J by 6 bases; unmatched bases: 7. This CDR3 region has 15 residues. Here the CDR3 reads CATFGLAGGPGELFF. The CDR3 region has the DNA TGTGCCACCTTTGGACTAGCGGGAGGTCCCGGGGAGCTGTTTTTT.

The table lists this clonotype with a few counts. V is TRBV7-9 and J is TRBJ2-7; 7 bases fit TRBD2. In germline, CDR1 is SEHNR, CDR2 FQNEAQ (reference sequence). The CDR3 has 13 residues. V lost 6 bases and J lost 4; bases outside the gene matches: 6. The CDR3 region has the DNA TGTGCCAGCAGTCGGGAGGTGGGGTACGAGCAGTACTTC. It encodes CASSREVGYEQYF. Full variable domain (remainder filled in from reference TRBV7-9 and TRBJ2-7): DTGVSQNPRHKITKRGQNVTFRCDPISEHNRLYWYRQTLGQGPEFLTYFQNEAQLEKSRLLSDRFSAERPKGSFSTLEIQRTEQGDSAMYLCASSREVGYEQYFGPGTRLTVT.

This clonotype appeared many times. The chain links TRBV7-9 to TRBJ2-5, with TRBD2 matching 11 bases. The CDR3 runs to 15 residues. J lost 5 bases, V lost 1 base, and 3 bases had no gene match. CDR1 SEHNR and CDR2 FQNEAQ come from the germline V gene (reference sequence). CDR3: CASSLELAGVETQYF. Here the CDR3 DNA reads TGTGCCAGCAGCTTAGAACTAGCGGGAGTGGAGACCCAGTACTTC.

V usage is TRBV6-1 and J usage is TRBJ1-2; D remains unclear. There are 11 residues in the CDR3. CDR1 MNHNS and CDR2 SASEGT come from the germline V gene. The ends were cut back, 0 bases at V and 14 bases at J, with 10 bases in the middle. CDR3 region: CASSEAYPVTF. The DNA for the CDR3 is TGTGCCAGCAGTGAAGCATACCCGGTAACCTTC.

The CDR3 region has the DNA TGTGCCAGCAGCCAAGAAGGGCTAGCGGGAGGGGATGAGCAGTTCTTC. Encoded protein: CASSQEGLAGGDEQFF. This chain connects TRBV14 to TRBJ2-1, with 12 bases fitting TRBD2. Trimming cost V 0 bases and J 8 bases; bases outside gene matches: 5. CDR3 length: 16 residues. Germline lookup yields CDR1 SGHDN and CDR2 FVKESK.

Worth noting for this clonotype: It may be a read error: a sequence one base away is much more abundant. The gene calls are TRBV27 and TRBJ2-6; the D gene is possibly TRBD1 (6 bases). CDR3 length: 17 amino acids. The germline V gene has CDR1 MNHEY and CDR2 SMNVEV (reference sequence). The DNA of the CDR3 is TGTGCCAGCAGTCTGGACAGCTCAGACTCTGGGGCCAACATCCTGACTTTC. This sequence encodes CASSLDSSDSGANILTF.

This clonotype was detected ten times or more. The rearrangement uses TRBV12-3 or TRBV12-4 and TRBJ1-2, with 7 bases lining up with TRBD1. The CDR3 length is 15 residues. The V and J ends lost 5 bases and 6 bases, in that order; junction bases with no gene match: 12. The CDR3 loop is CASSRDRVKGNGYTF. DNA for the CDR3: TGTGCCAGCAGTCGTGACAGGGTTAAAGGGAATGGCTACACCTTC.

This sequence joins TRBV11-2 and TRBJ1-1; TRBD1 matches at 8 bases. Trimming removed 5 bases from V and 1 base from J; junction bases left unmatched: 9. The CDR3 is 16 amino acids. The germline CDR1 and CDR2 sequences are SGHAT and FQNNGV. This CDR3 reads CASSGTDRVRNTEAFF. The CDR3 region has the DNA TGTGCCAGCAGCGGAACGGACAGGGTGCGGAACACTGAAGCTTTCTTT.

This chain uses TRBV14 with TRBJ2-3, with D hard to call. V was cut by 2 bases and J by 2 bases, with 8 bases left in between. This CDR3 comprises 14 residues. Germline V gene sequence: CDR1 SGHDN, CDR2 FVKESK. In nucleotides, the CDR3 is TGTGCCAGCAGCCAATTTACGTACACAGATACGCAGTATTTT. Protein product: CASSQFTYTDTQYF.

This clonotype turned up a few times. V gene TRBV29-1 combines with J gene TRBJ2-2; 8 nucleotides align to TRBD1. Germline V gene lookup returns CDR1 SQVTM and CDR2 ANQGSEA. Trimming cost V 4 bases and J 5 bases; bases outside gene matches: 6. The CDR3 runs to 14 residues. CDR3 loop: CSVAPDRGTGELFF. The CDR3 nucleotides read TGCAGCGTTGCCCCTGACAGGGGAACCGGGGAGCTGTTTTTT.

This clonotype was recorded at least ten times. This sequence joins TRBV29-1 and TRBJ1-1; 8 bases align to TRBD1. Germline V gene sequence: CDR1 SQVTM, CDR2 ANQGSEA. The CDR3 contains 13 residues. V lost 7 bases to trimming and J lost 1 base; unmatched junction nucleotides: 5. CDR3 nucleotides: TGCAGCGGTGTGCAGGGGGCGAACACTGAAGCTTTCTTT. This sequence encodes CSGVQGANTEAFF.

This chain connects TRBV12-3 or TRBV12-4 to TRBJ2-1, with D possibly matching TRBD2 (5 bases). CDR3 length: 15 amino acids. Trimming stripped 4 bases from V and 6 bases from J, with 16 bases between. The CDR3 is CASSSGLAVGNEQFF. In nucleotides, the CDR3 is TGTGCCAGCAGTTCCGGGCTAGCTGTTGGCAATGAGCAGTTCTTC.